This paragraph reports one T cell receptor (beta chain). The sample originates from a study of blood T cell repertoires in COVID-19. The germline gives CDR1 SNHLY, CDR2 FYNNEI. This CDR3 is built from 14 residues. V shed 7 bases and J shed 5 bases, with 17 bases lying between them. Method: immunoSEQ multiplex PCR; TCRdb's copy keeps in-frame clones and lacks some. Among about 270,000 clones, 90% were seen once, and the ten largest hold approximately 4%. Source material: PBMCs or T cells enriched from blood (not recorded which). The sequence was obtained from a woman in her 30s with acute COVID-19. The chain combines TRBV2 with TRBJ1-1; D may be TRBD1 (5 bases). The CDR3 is CASISGPETTEAFF. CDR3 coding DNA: TGTGCCAGCATATCAGGGCCAGAAACAACTGAAGCTTTCTTT.